Each of the 22 T cell receptor beta chains below was sequenced from the same sample in a study of T cells in localized non-small cell lung cancer. Method: immunoSEQ multiplex PCR; TCRdb's copy keeps in-frame clones and lacks some. The sample carries roughly 38,000 clones, 88% recorded once. Sequenced material: peripheral blood, taken before any cancer treatment. These receptors all stem from a female donor over 55 with stage I squamous cell lung carcinoma.

This chain uses TRBV7-2 with TRBJ1-1; D is uncertain. This CDR3 is built from 14 residues. Trimming stripped 5 bases from V and 6 bases from J, with 16 bases between. Germline loops: CDR1 SGHTA, CDR2 FQGNSA. CDR3 sequence reads: CASSPTTWEAEAFF. DNA of the CDR3: TGTGCCAGCAGCCCCACCACATGGGAGGCTGAAGCTTTCTTT.

CDR3 bases: TGTGCCAGCAGCTTGACTAGCGGGAGGGACACAGATACGCAGTATTTT. This codes for CASSLTSGRDTDTQYF. This chain links TRBV7-9 with TRBJ2-3, with 14 bases aligning to TRBD2. Germline assignment: CDR1 SEHNR and CDR2 FQNEAQ (reference sequence). This CDR3 contains 16 residues. The V segment lost 3 bases and the J segment 2 bases; nucleotides outside the gene matches: 1.

This rearrangement joins TRBV30 to TRBJ2-5, with D unclear. Germline-derived CDR1 and CDR2 are GTSNPN and SVGIG (reference sequence). The germline V and J ends were trimmed by 0 bases and 5 bases, with 13 bases remaining between them. This CDR3 is 14 amino acids long. The CDR3 sequence: CAWSVLPQRETQYF. Here the CDR3 DNA reads TGTGCCTGGAGTGTACTGCCCCAAAGGGAGACCCAGTACTTC.

The V gene is TRBV9, the J gene TRBJ2-1; 14 bases are a match to TRBD2. V gave up 4 bases and J gave up 9 bases; unmatched junction bases: 9. The CDR3 consists of 16 residues. Germline CDR1 is SGDLS and CDR2 is YYNGEE. CDR3 nucleotide sequence: TGTGCCAGCAGCCCGGGACTAGCGGGAGCCCCGGGTGAGCAGTTCTTC. This codes for CASSPGLAGAPGEQFF.

Concerning this clone itself: One junction end disagrees with the germline gene, perhaps due to a read error. The genes are TRBV7-7 and TRBJ2-5; D may match TRBD1 or TRBD2 (5 bases each). This CDR3 region has 14 residues. The germline V gene has CDR1 SSHAT and CDR2 FNYEAQ (reference sequence). CDR3 sequence: CASSPRPEGETQYF. The CDR3 DNA reads as TGTGCTAGCAGCCCCCGACCCGAGGGGGAGACCCAGTACTTC. The complete variable domain, with remaining parts taken from reference TRBV7-7 and TRBJ2-5, reads GAGVSQSPRYKVTKRGQDVTLRCDPISSHATLYWYQQALGQGPEFLTYFNYEAQPDKSGLPSDRFSAERPEGSISTLTIQRTEQRDSAMYRCASSPRPEGETQYFGPGTRLLVL.

V is TRBV5-6 and J is TRBJ2-7, with 8 nucleotides matching TRBD1. The V gene end was trimmed by 5 bases and the J gene end by 3 bases; junction bases not matched to a gene: 10. In germline, CDR1 is SGHDT, CDR2 YYEEEE. The CDR3 runs to 15 residues. The CDR3 region is CASRKTGDGGYEQYF. The CDR3 DNA reads TGTGCCAGCAGGAAGACAGGGGACGGTGGCTACGAGCAGTACTTC. The full variable domain, its missing parts supplied by reference TRBV5-6 and TRBJ2-7, is DAGVTQSPTHLIKTRGQQVTLRCSPKSGHDTVSWYQQALGQGPQFIFQYYEEEERQRGNFPDRFSGHQFPNYSSELNVNALLLGDSALYLCASRKTGDGGYEQYFGPGTRLTVT.

The genes are TRBV7-2 and TRBJ2-1; tentatively, D is TRBD2 (5 bases). Trimming shortened V by 2 bases and J by 5 bases, and 22 bases separated the two germline ends. This CDR3 spans 18 amino acids. The germline CDR1 and CDR2 sequences are SGHTA and FQGNSA. Here the CDR3 reads CASSLLSRTPRLNNEQFF. Written as DNA, the CDR3 is TGTGCCAGCAGCTTATTATCTAGAACACCTAGACTAAACAATGAGCAGTTCTTC.

This clone was detected once. The rearrangement links TRBV6-1 to TRBJ2-3; TRBD1 matches 7 bases. CDR1 and CDR2 (germline): MNHNS, SASEGT. The CDR3 is 14 amino acids. Trimming removed 6 bases from V and 1 base from J; junction bases left unmatched: 4. The CDR3 sequence is CASRGQLRTDTQYF. DNA for the CDR3: TGTGCCAGCAGGGGACAGCTGCGCACAGATACGCAGTATTTT.

In regard to this clone: At one end, the junction sequence differs from germline, possibly due to a read error. The chain has TRBV10-1 and TRBJ2-7, with 10 bases lining up with TRBD1. Germline V gene sequence: CDR1 WNHNN, CDR2 SYGVQD (reference sequence). The CDR3 runs 15 residues. CDR3 protein: CASTEYGTGAYEQYF. The CDR3 DNA follows: TGCGCCAGCACTGAGTACGGGACAGGGGCCTACGAGCAGTACTTC.

The chain is built from TRBV9 and TRBJ2-5; 8 nucleotides align to TRBD2. The V segment lost 1 base and the J segment 6 bases; nucleotides outside the gene matches: 5. The CDR3 covers 14 residues. The germline CDR1 and CDR2 sequences are SGDLS and YYNGEE. DNA for the CDR3: TGTGCCAGCAGCGTATCGGCGGGAGGAAAGACCCAGTACTTC. The encoded protein is CASSVSAGGKTQYF.

V is TRBV9 and J is TRBJ1-5; 7 nucleotides align to TRBD1. Germline CDR1 is SGDLS and CDR2 is YYNGEE. This CDR3 comprises 15 residues. V gave up 4 bases and J gave up 2 bases; unmatched junction bases: 6. CDR3 nucleotides: TGTGCCAGCAGCAATGACAGGGTGGGCAATCAGCCCCAGCATTTT. This gives the protein CASSNDRVGNQPQHF. Combining the CDR3 with reference TRBV9 and TRBJ1-5 gives the whole variable domain DSGVTQTPKHLITATGQRVTLRCSPRSGDLSVYWYQQSLDQGLQFLIQYYNGEERAKGNILERFSAQQFPDLHSELNLSSLELGDSALYFCASSNDRVGNQPQHFGDGTRLSIL.

This clone is termed medium-sized. The rearrangement uses TRBV2 and TRBJ2-3; 9 nucleotides line up with TRBD2. With 8 bases clipped from V and 0 bases from J, the junction kept 6 bases outside the gene matches. The germline V gene has CDR1 SNHLY and CDR2 FYNNEI. The CDR3 totals 15 residues. The CDR3 DNA reads as TGTGCCAGCTGTCCCGGGACTAGCAGCACAGATACGCAGTATTTT. Its protein is CASCPGTSSTDTQYF.

The V gene is TRBV15, the J gene TRBJ2-1; TRBD2 aligns across 13 bases. The CDR3 covers 18 residues. Trimming cost V 0 bases and J 9 bases; bases outside gene matches: 11. CDR1 LNHNV and CDR2 YYDKDF come from the germline V gene (reference sequence). CDR3 sequence: CATSRDSVRTSGSREQFF. The CDR3 DNA reads TGTGCCACCAGCAGAGACTCCGTAAGGACTAGCGGGAGTCGTGAGCAGTTCTTC.

The chain has TRBV7-2 and TRBJ1-1; weak D call: TRBD1 (6 bases). Germline lookup yields CDR1 SGHTA and CDR2 FQGNSA. CDR3 size: 15 residues. Trimming took off 3 bases at V and 8 bases at J, with 19 bases between the two ends. Written as DNA, the CDR3 is TGTGCCAGCAGCTTTTACCTAGAGGGGGATGGAGAAGCTTTCTTT. Amino acid sequence: CASSFYLEGDGEAFF.

The CDR3 reads CASSPQTGGPHGYTF. The CDR3 nucleotides are TGTGCCAGCTCACCTCAGACAGGGGGCCCCCATGGCTACACCTTC. The chain uses TRBV18 and TRBJ1-2, with 10 bases identical to TRBD1. Germline V gene data show CDR1 as KGHSH and CDR2 as LQKENI. The CDR3 extends over 15 amino acids. The junction had 7 bases not matched to a gene; V was cut back by 3 bases and J by 6 bases.

The CDR3 is CATSRTTGTYEQYF. Here the CDR3 DNA reads TGTGCCACCAGCAGAACGACAGGGACCTACGAGCAGTACTTC. The chain couples TRBV15 to TRBJ2-7; 7 bases fit TRBD1. Germline CDR1 is LNHNV and CDR2 is YYDKDF (reference sequence). The length of the CDR3 is 14 residues. The ends lost 2 bases at V and 2 bases at J; junction bases unmatched: 3.

This clone was picked up a small number of times. V is TRBV7-3 and J is TRBJ1-2; D may be TRBD1 (5 bases). From germline, CDR1 is SGHTA and CDR2 FQGTGA. V dropped 8 bases and J dropped 7 bases, with 14 bases sitting between them. This CDR3 has 12 amino acids. The CDR3 DNA reads as TGTGCCAGCGGCGACAGTTCCGGTGGCTACACCTTC. As protein: CASGDSSGGYTF.

This clone was seen only once. The CDR3 region is CASSFLGPSYEQYF. The CDR3 nucleotides read TGTGCCAGCAGCTTTCTCGGGCCCTCCTACGAGCAGTACTTC. The chain employs TRBV7-9 and TRBJ2-7; no clear D. V lost 3 bases and J 0 bases, leaving 9 bases between the germline ends. In germline, CDR1 is SEHNR, CDR2 FQNEAQ (reference sequence). This CDR3 spans 14 amino acids.

The chain links TRBV5-4 to TRBJ2-5; 9 bases agree with TRBD2. The germline CDR1 and CDR2 sequences are SGHNT and YYREEE (reference sequence). V lost 0 bases to trimming and J lost 1 base; unmatched junction nucleotides: 4. The CDR3 has 16 amino acids. CDR3 in DNA: TGTGCCAGCAGCTTGGAGGTGGGACTAGCCCAAGAGACCCAGTACTTC. Its protein product is CASSLEVGLAQETQYF. The whole variable domain, filled in from reference TRBV5-4 and TRBJ2-5, reads ETGVTQSPTHLIKTRGQQVTLRCSSQSGHNTVSWYQQALGQGPQFIFQYYREEENGRGNFPPRFSGLQFPNYSSELNVNALELDDSALYLCASSLEVGLAQETQYFGPGTRLLVL.

V and J are TRBV7-3 and TRBJ2-1, with a tentative D call TRBD1 (6 bases). With 1 base removed from V and 4 bases from J, the gap between germline ends came to 14 bases. The CDR3 totals 16 residues. Germline V gives CDR1 SGHTA, CDR2 FQGTGA. CDR3: CASSLNKGGFYNEQFF. The CDR3, as DNA: TGTGCCAGCAGCTTAAACAAAGGGGGATTTTACAATGAGCAGTTCTTC.

This sequence joins TRBV21-1 and TRBJ2-7; the table's D call, TRBD2, has no DNA check behind it. TRBV21-1 corresponds to a pseudogene. The CDR3 length is 18 residues. This CDR3 reads CASSKDGSGLAGVYEQYF. The CDR3 bases are TGTGCCAGCAGCAAAGATGGTTCGGGGCTAGCGGGAGTCTACGAGCAGTACTTC.

CDR3 in DNA: TGTGCTAGTGGTTTGGGGAGACTAAGGGGAGAGACCCAGTACTTC. Encoded protein: CASGLGRLRGETQYF. This chain connects TRBV12-5 to TRBJ2-5, with D perhaps being TRBD1 or TRBD2 (5 bases each). The CDR3 is made up of 15 amino acids. Germline V gene lookup returns CDR1 LGHNT and CDR2 FRNRAP. The V end was cut by 1 base, the J end by 4 bases, with 13 bases between. Full variable domain (remainder filled in from reference TRBV12-5 and TRBJ2-5): DARVTQTPRHKVTEMGQEVTMRCQPILGHNTVFWYRQTMMQGLELLAYFRNRAPLDDSGMPKDRFSAEMPDATLATLKIQPSEPRDSAVYFCASGLGRLRGETQYFGPGTRLLVL.